The rows below give T cell receptor beta chains drawn from one sample of a study of T cells in localized non-small cell lung cancer. The protocol was immunoSEQ multiplex PCR, while the TCRdb copy is restricted to in-frame clones and leaves out a portion. In the table there are about 14,000 clones, 75% to 90% of which are singletons. Sequenced here: peripheral blood, sampled before any cancer treatment. The receptors come from an older female donor with stage I squamous cell lung carcinoma. Each CDR3 is given with its conserved first and last residue. The order of the fields is D gene, clone size, V gene, J gene, CDR3 DNA, CDR3 protein. D genes are given only for firm matches. Clone size appears in some rows only: once, few, many, or a class for an expanded clone.

d_gene: TRBD1
abundance: .
v_gene: TRBV10-3
j_gene: TRBJ2-7
CDR3nt: TGTGCCATCAGTGGTTGGGACAGGGGAAGGTCCTACGAGCAGTACTTC
CDR3aa: CAISGWDRGRSYEQYF

d_gene: TRBD2
abundance: few
v_gene: TRBV15
j_gene: TRBJ2-3
CDR3nt: TGTGCCACCAGCCCTTGGGGGACTAGCGGGGACACAGATACGCAGTATTTT
CDR3aa: CATSPWGTSGDTDTQYF

d_gene: .
abundance: once
v_gene: TRBV6-5
j_gene: TRBJ1-6
CDR3nt: TGTGCCAGCACCATAGACTCCCCCGGTTCACCCCTCCACTTT
CDR3aa: CASTIDSPGSPLHF

d_gene: TRBD2
abundance: .
v_gene: TRBV18
j_gene: TRBJ2-1
CDR3nt: TGTGCCAGCTCACCTATAACGGCGGGGGAGGGGATGCACAATGAGCAGTTCTTC
CDR3aa: CASSPITAGEGMHNEQFF

d_gene: .
abundance: .
v_gene: TRBV6-5
j_gene: TRBJ2-7
CDR3nt: TGTGCCAGCAGTGCCAGCGGCGGGGATCCTTACGAGCAGTACTTC
CDR3aa: CASSASGGDPYEQYF

d_gene: TRBD2
abundance: once
v_gene: TRBV7-8
j_gene: TRBJ2-3
CDR3nt: TGTGCCAGCAGCCTCGGACTAGCGGGAGGGGGGATGCGGGATACGCAGTATTTT
CDR3aa: CASSLGLAGGGMRDTQYF

d_gene: .
abundance: .
v_gene: TRBV5-4
j_gene: TRBJ1-1
CDR3nt: TGTGCCAGCAGTTCCGGGACTCCAGGGACCACTGAAGCTTTCTTT
CDR3aa: CASSSGTPGTTEAFF

d_gene: .
abundance: .
v_gene: TRBV5-1
j_gene: TRBJ1-2
CDR3nt: TGCGCCAGCAGCTTGGCAGGGGCGCTTCAGGGCTACACCTTC
CDR3aa: CASSLAGALQGYTF

d_gene: .
abundance: .
v_gene: TRBV6-6
j_gene: TRBJ1-3
CDR3nt: TGTGCCAGTACAGGGACCCGCTCTGGAAACACCATATATTTT
CDR3aa: CASTGTRSGNTIYF

d_gene: .
abundance: once
v_gene: TRBV28
j_gene: TRBJ1-1
CDR3nt: TGTGCCGTAGGCCCACTGAACACTGAAGCTTTCTTT
CDR3aa: CAVGPLNTEAFF

d_gene: .
abundance: .
v_gene: TRBV5-6
j_gene: TRBJ1-2
CDR3nt: TGTGCCAGCAGCTTCTGGGCTGGGACGGCTGGCTACACCTTC
CDR3aa: CASSFWAGTAGYTF

d_gene: TRBD1
abundance: .
v_gene: TRBV30
j_gene: TRBJ2-2
CDR3nt: TGTGCCCTGGAAGAGAGGACAGGGACCACCGGGGAGCTGTTTTTT
CDR3aa: CALEERTGTTGELFF

d_gene: TRBD1
abundance: .
v_gene: TRBV9
j_gene: TRBJ1-1
CDR3nt: TGTGCCAGCAGCGAACAGGGGATGAACACTGAAGCTTTCTTT
CDR3aa: CASSEQGMNTEAFF

d_gene: .
abundance: once
v_gene: TRBV5-6
j_gene: TRBJ1-2
CDR3nt: TGTGCCAGCAGCTTCCTGACTGTGGATGGGGACACCTTC
CDR3aa: CASSFLTVDGDTF

d_gene: .
abundance: .
v_gene: TRBV10-2
j_gene: TRBJ2-2
CDR3nt: TGCGCCAGCAGTGTTCACACCGGGGAGCTGTTTTTT
CDR3aa: CASSVHTGELFF

d_gene: .
abundance: few
v_gene: TRBV27
j_gene: TRBJ2-1
CDR3nt: TGTGCCAGCAGTTTACCCTTGGACAGATCACCTCTTTACAATGAGCAGTTCTTC
CDR3aa: CASSLPLDRSPLYNEQFF

d_gene: .
abundance: .
v_gene: TRBV9
j_gene: TRBJ1-4
CDR3nt: TGTGCCAGCAGCGTAGGGGTCAGCTTGACGGAAAAACTGTTTTTT
CDR3aa: CASSVGVSLTEKLFF

d_gene: .
abundance: .
v_gene: TRBV5-5
j_gene: TRBJ1-3
CDR3nt: TGTGCCAGCAGTTATCAGGAAGGGGCCGGAAACACCATATATTTT
CDR3aa: CASSYQEGAGNTIYF

d_gene: .
abundance: .
v_gene: TRBV7-8
j_gene: TRBJ1-1
CDR3nt: TGTGCCAGCAGCTTAGCTGGCAGAATCGGGACTGAAGCTTTCTTT
CDR3aa: CASSLAGRIGTEAFF

d_gene: TRBD1
abundance: .
v_gene: TRBV29-1
j_gene: TRBJ2-7
CDR3nt: TGCAGCGTTGGACAGGGGGCCTACGAGCAGTACTTC
CDR3aa: CSVGQGAYEQYF

d_gene: TRBD1
abundance: .
v_gene: TRBV25-1
j_gene: TRBJ1-2
CDR3nt: TGTGCCAGCAGTTACCAGGGGGCGGTAGGCTACACCTTC
CDR3aa: CASSYQGAVGYTF

d_gene: TRBD1
abundance: .
v_gene: TRBV2
j_gene: TRBJ1-2
CDR3nt: TGTGCCAGCAGTGATTGGGACAGCGCCTATGGCTACACCTTC
CDR3aa: CASSDWDSAYGYTF

d_gene: TRBD2
abundance: .
v_gene: TRBV30
j_gene: TRBJ2-3
CDR3nt: TGTGCCTCATTTAGCGGGGGGCTCGATACGCAGTATTTT
CDR3aa: CASFSGGLDTQYF

d_gene: .
abundance: .
v_gene: TRBV7-2
j_gene: TRBJ2-7
CDR3nt: TGTGCCAGCAGCTTAGAGGGACGGCCCTACGAGCAGTACTTC
CDR3aa: CASSLEGRPYEQYF

d_gene: .
abundance: once
v_gene: TRBV6-5
j_gene: TRBJ2-7
CDR3nt: TGTGCCAGCAGTTCGGTCGGGACGCAAGGTTACGAGCAGTACTTC
CDR3aa: CASSSVGTQGYEQYF

d_gene: .
abundance: few
v_gene: TRBV6-1
j_gene: TRBJ2-1
CDR3nt: TGTGCCAGCAGTTGGACAGGAGCGGGGGATGAGCAGTTCTTC
CDR3aa: CASSWTGAGDEQFF

d_gene: .
abundance: .
v_gene: TRBV27
j_gene: TRBJ1-1
CDR3nt: TGTGCCAGCAGTTTAGGGGCGAACACTGAAGCTTTCTTT
CDR3aa: CASSLGANTEAFF

d_gene: TRBD1
abundance: .
v_gene: TRBV7-2
j_gene: TRBJ2-7
CDR3nt: TGTGCCAGCAGCTCAGGGACAGTATACGAGCAGTACTTC
CDR3aa: CASSSGTVYEQYF

d_gene: .
abundance: .
v_gene: TRBV11-1
j_gene: TRBJ1-4
CDR3nt: TGTGCCAGCAGCTTACGCAGGGAGGATGAAAAACTGTTTTTT
CDR3aa: CASSLRREDEKLFF

d_gene: .
abundance: .
v_gene: TRBV6-1
j_gene: TRBJ1-6
CDR3nt: TGTGCCAGCAGACCGGACATAAGGACCTCTCCCCTCCACTTT
CDR3aa: CASRPDIRTSPLHF

d_gene: .
abundance: .
v_gene: TRBV5-5
j_gene: TRBJ2-1
CDR3nt: TGTGCCAGCAGCTTGGCGTGGGAGCAGTTCTTC
CDR3aa: CASSLAWEQFF

d_gene: .
abundance: .
v_gene: TRBV10-2
j_gene: TRBJ1-5
CDR3nt: TGCGCCAGCAGTGTCCAGAACGATCAGCCCCAGCATTTT
CDR3aa: CASSVQNDQPQHF

d_gene: TRBD2
abundance: .
v_gene: TRBV6-5
j_gene: TRBJ2-7
CDR3nt: TGTGCCAGCAGACTAGCGGGGGGCAACGAGCAGTACTTC
CDR3aa: CASRLAGGNEQYF

d_gene: TRBD1
abundance: .
v_gene: TRBV27
j_gene: TRBJ1-5
CDR3nt: TGTGCCAGCAGTTCGGGTAGGGGGCCAGGTGGGAATCAGCCCCAGCATTTT
CDR3aa: CASSSGRGPGGNQPQHF

d_gene: TRBD1
abundance: .
v_gene: TRBV6-5
j_gene: TRBJ2-1
CDR3nt: TGTGCCAGCAGTTTAGGAGGGACAGGGCCCTACAATGAGCAGTTCTTC
CDR3aa: CASSLGGTGPYNEQFF

d_gene: .
abundance: once
v_gene: TRBV4-1
j_gene: TRBJ1-4
CDR3nt: TGCGCCAGCAGCCAAGAGGGGGGGCCTAATGAAAAACTGTTTTTT
CDR3aa: CASSQEGGPNEKLFF

d_gene: TRBD1
abundance: .
v_gene: TRBV18
j_gene: TRBJ1-3
CDR3nt: TGTGCCAGCTCACCAAGACTAACAGGGGGCAACTCCTCTGGAAACACCATATATTTT
CDR3aa: CASSPRLTGGNSSGNTIYF

d_gene: TRBD1
abundance: once
v_gene: TRBV27
j_gene: TRBJ1-1
CDR3nt: TGTGCCAGCAGTTTGAGGCAGGGGGTGTACCTTGAAGCTTTCTTT
CDR3aa: CASSLRQGVYLEAFF

d_gene: TRBD1
abundance: .
v_gene: TRBV6-6
j_gene: TRBJ1-2
CDR3nt: TGTGCCAGCAGTTACTCGATTACAGACAGGGGCTATGGCTACACCTTC
CDR3aa: CASSYSITDRGYGYTF

d_gene: TRBD1
abundance: .
v_gene: TRBV18
j_gene: TRBJ2-5
CDR3nt: TGTGCCAGCTCACCCTCGGACAGGGCTCGGTTAGTGCAGTACTTC
CDR3aa: CASSPSDRARLVQYF

d_gene: .
abundance: .
v_gene: TRBV7-9
j_gene: TRBJ1-1
CDR3nt: TGTGCCAGCAGCCGGACAAACACTGAAGCTTTCTTT
CDR3aa: CASSRTNTEAFF

d_gene: TRBD2
abundance: once
v_gene: TRBV28
j_gene: TRBJ2-3
CDR3nt: TGTGCCAGCAGTTTACTAGCGGGAAGCACAGATACGCAGTATTTT
CDR3aa: CASSLLAGSTDTQYF